This T cell receptor (beta chain) was recovered during a study of cytomegalovirus exposure and HLA in healthy donors (dated by TCRdb to about 2017). Regarding the complete study: In an earlier analysis of roughly 500 of the donors, approximately 300 Gb of sequence data and roughly 100 million unique TCR beta sequences from 180 million or so T cells were reported. The study used immunosequencing to profile the T cell repertoires of more than 650 subjects and linked those repertoires to cytomegalovirus serostatus. A later genetic analysis used genome-wide SNP genotypes for about three fifths of the 666 donors, treating that subset as a discovery cohort. The study aimed to test whether signatures of past pathogen exposure could be identified by cataloging public T cell receptors. In an earlier analysis of 550 to 700 of the donors, high-throughput TCR beta sequencing was used to judge whether each TCR beta V gene segment behaved as functional or pseudogenic. Several DR-DQ haplotypes were handled as single units for association and clustering because linkage in the cohort was strong. Among the roughly 400 genotyped donors, around 81% belonged to the genetic ancestry cluster associated with self-reported Caucasian donors. An early release covering over 500 HLA-typed donors comprised about 300 gigabases of sequencing data and approximately 80 million unique TCR sequences. In a later analysis, previously published TCR beta repertoires from 550 to 750 donors were re-analyzed and high-resolution HLA genotyping was added so that TCR occurrence patterns could be studied. A separate validation cohort of roughly 110 different subjects was used in addition to the roughly 720-subject first cohort. To predict cytomegalovirus infection status, the study brought together high-throughput TCR immunosequencing, statistical association of individual TCRs with disease status, and machine learning. The later analysis used no new phenotypic data to find candidate immune exposures, relying instead on TCR beta sequences and their occurrence across donors. HLA typing included class I and class II loci at four-digit resolution. Among under 450 genotyped donors of the cohort, an average of 235,054 unique TCR beta nucleotide sequences were sequenced per donor, roughly 18% of them non-productive. Donor age, sex, ethnicity and CMV serostatus were compiled together with the repertoire data. The number of donors typed differed by locus, with 629-630 for A, B, C, DRB1 and DQB1, more than 500 for DQA1, approximately 580 for DPA1, and approximately 470 for DPB1. All discovery cohort repertoires had been generated using a single sequencing platform.

The cohort comprised 670 or so healthy bone marrow donors. At the time of sampling, all cohort members were nominally healthy, though unrecorded immune exposures were likely present. The donor was CMV seronegative and was included in the group of a few hundred seronegative cohort members. A peripheral blood sample was provided by each donor, and peripheral blood mononuclear cells were used for TCR beta sequencing. Genomic DNA extraction from the blood cell samples was performed with the Qiagen DNeasy Blood Extraction Kit. Taken from cysteine to phenylalanine, the CDR3 has 14 residues. The DNA shown is the 42-base CDR3, in frame from base 1. CDR1 SGHNT and CDR2 YYREEE are derived from the germline V gene (reference sequence). After removal of 3 bases from V and 7 bases from J, the junction retains 2 bases not matched to a gene. As regards this clone: This clone's antigen is unknown. Base qualities are missing; no much larger clone stands one base away.

General findings and caveats noted by the study authors: A further reported finding was that TCR beta sequences accurately predicted the HLA-A and HLA-B alleles for most subjects in the first cohort. Correlated functional status among segregating V segments might be attributable to linkage disequilibrium, but an unknown experimental factor could not be ruled out. A few of the identified cytomegalovirus-associated TCR beta chains were confirmed in vitro to be specific for cytomegalovirus antigens. While some public TCRs were present in many individuals, most TCR sequences turned up only very rarely across donors. Assigning TCR associations to individual alleles was difficult when HLA alleles, especially DR and DQ, strongly co-occurred. CMV serostatus was the only immune exposure information available for the cohort. An earlier analysis of approximately 590 of the donors showed that most TCR beta V segments appeared in productive rearrangements either about 90% or about 30% of the time, which broadly matched IMGT annotations. Sequencing depth was assumed to be roughly uniform across donors in the presence/absence analyses, though that assumption may not hold. Most CMV-associated TCR beta chains appeared to be HLA-restricted in a later analysis, and the HLA associations seemed to be driven largely by CMV exposure. At a false discovery rate of 0.05, a later analysis linked under 20,000 TCR beta sequences to specific HLA alleles. Over 15 rarely observed V segments, including chromosome 9 orphons, were excluded from the earlier analysis of several hundred of the donors because counts were too low. Because the 87-base-pair reads could not distinguish some IMGT-functional V segments, including TRBV6-2 and TRBV6-3, those segments were excluded. A later analysis found that TCR association rates varied across HLA loci, with DRB1 alleles showing the most associated TCRs and HLA-C alleles the fewest. HLA typing was unavailable for some donors at each locus, so association tests used only the typed subset. In a later analysis, several top co-occurrence clusters were reported to appear linked to parvovirus B19, influenza, CMV and Epstein-Barr virus. The study listed approximately 160 TCR beta chains as associated with cytomegalovirus. A cluster of highly shared sequence variants was judged likely to represent a technical artifact of the sequencing pipeline. The classifier was reported to diagnose cytomegalovirus status with high specificity and sensitivity in both the original cohort and the validation cohort. A later analysis found that HLA-associated TCR beta chains were more clonally expanded and had lower generation probabilities than equally common non-associated chains. The cohort was sequenced for TCR beta chains only, and without alpha or paired-chain data the features that could be detected were limited. In a later genetic analysis, fewer N-insertions in productive TCRs were reported among donors in an Asian-associated ancestry cluster than the roughly 700-donor mean. The authors suggested that the approach could potentially be extended to other disease states and immunological phenotypes. In a later genetic analysis, a missense DCLRE1C variant was associated with V-gene and J-gene trimming of TCR beta chains, and the association was replicated in an independent cohort.

Library creation used the immunoSEQ multiplex PCR assay. For the multiplex PCR, a mixture combining 60 forward primers for TCR Vbeta segments and 13 reverse primers for TCR Jbeta segments was used. The CDR3 region of rearranged TCR beta genes was amplified from genomic DNA by a multiplex PCR assay. The amplified TCR beta libraries were sequenced on the Illumina HiSeq System as 87-base-pair reads. In the source study's methods: In a later analysis, 80 million or so unique TCR beta chains were counted across the approximately 640 repertoires, and approximately 9.9 million of these chains were shared by at least two donors. Raw reads were error-corrected and collapsed into unique sequences by a nearest-neighbor algorithm in which closely related sequences were merged to remove PCR and sequencing errors. V, D and J gene segments were assigned by aligning CDR3 sequences to IMGT reference sequences. For a sequence to be retained, at least a six-nucleotide match to both a V gene segment and a J gene segment was required. A rearrangement was called productive if the CDR3 had no stop codons and remained in frame with V and J, and every other rearrangement was called non-productive. CDR3 was defined according to IMGT convention as the region running from the second conserved V-encoded cysteine to the conserved J-encoded phenylalanine. Sequences without an unambiguous match to a single V gene segment were excluded from the earlier analysis of about 600 of the donors. An earlier analysis of about 600 of the donors called V segments functional above 56.7% productive rearrangements and segregating when the between-donor standard deviation exceeded 5%. A statistical classification framework was developed to diagnose cytomegalovirus status using the catalog of TCR beta chain sequences. In a later analysis, TCR nucleotide sequences were compared against IMGT/GENE-DB human TR gene sequences so that V and J genes could be assigned. The TCRdist pipeline was used in a later analysis to assign CDR3 sequences and most-parsimonious VDJ recombination scenarios. In a later analysis, every TCR beta chain was defined by the combination of its CDR3 amino acid sequence and its V-gene family, and reads without a unique V-gene family were dropped. A later analysis removed 592 highly shared, low-generation-probability nucleotide sequences to deal with suspected cross-contamination and a sequencing artifact. A later analysis calculated a clonal expansion index for each public chain from normalized within-repertoire ranks of inferred template counts. A later analysis computed generation probabilities with a VDJ recombination model fitted to out-of-frame rearrangements, and checked the results against IGoR. In a later analysis, hypergeometric tests were used to score TCR-TCR, TCR-HLA and TCR-CMV co-occurrence, with a repertoire-size bias correction applied to TCR pairs. In a later analysis, false discovery rates were estimated by permuting HLA or CMV assignments 20 times. In a later analysis, co-occurring TCRs were grouped using DBSCAN, with TCRdist sequence similarity added in when clustering inside HLA-allele-positive subsets. Repertoires with fewer than 30,000 or more than 120,000 public chains, plus five repertoires with anomalous nucleotide sharing, were excluded from co-occurrence clustering. This is the immuneACCESS table as TCRdb keeps it, with only in-frame sequences that have V and J called. A part of the clones is gone; compared with another copy, unresolved V genes explain less than half, and the rest is unexplained. The V and J calls and clone size were taken over from that table, and D and trimming were inferred from the DNA. The sample contains about 140,000 clones, about three fifths of them found a single time. Around 1.9% of the sample comes from the top ten.

The rearrangement combines TRBV5-4 with TRBJ2-2; a stretch of 11 junction bases matches TRBD1. The TCR originated in a male donor in good health and CMV-seronegative. The sequencing input was PBMCs. The DNA sequence is as follows: TGTGCCAGCAGCTCGGGACAGGGGGGCGGGGAGCTGTTTTTT. It encodes CASSSGQGGGELFF.